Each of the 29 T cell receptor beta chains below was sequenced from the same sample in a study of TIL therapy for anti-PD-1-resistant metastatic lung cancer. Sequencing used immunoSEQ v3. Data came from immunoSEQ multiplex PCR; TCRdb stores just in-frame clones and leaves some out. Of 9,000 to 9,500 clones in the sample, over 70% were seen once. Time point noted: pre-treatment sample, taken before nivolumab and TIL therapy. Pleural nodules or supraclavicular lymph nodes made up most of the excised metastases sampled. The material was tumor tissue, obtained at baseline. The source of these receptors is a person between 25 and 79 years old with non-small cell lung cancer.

The CDR3 loop reads CASNPPTSGTTDTQYF. CDR3 in DNA: TGTGCCAGCAACCCCCCGACTAGCGGCACTACAGATACGCAGTATTTT. The chain uses TRBV2 and TRBJ2-3, with 9 nucleotides matching TRBD2. CDR3 length: 16 amino acids. Germline V gives CDR1 SNHLY, CDR2 FYNNEI. With V trimmed by 7 bases and J by 3 bases, 11 bases remained unmatched.

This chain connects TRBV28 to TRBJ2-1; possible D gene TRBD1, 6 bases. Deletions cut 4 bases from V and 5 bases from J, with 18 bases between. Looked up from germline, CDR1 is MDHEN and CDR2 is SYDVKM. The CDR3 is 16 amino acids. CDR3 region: CASSYPIWGRDNEQFF. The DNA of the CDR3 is TGTGCCAGCAGTTACCCTATCTGGGGGCGAGACAATGAGCAGTTCTTC.

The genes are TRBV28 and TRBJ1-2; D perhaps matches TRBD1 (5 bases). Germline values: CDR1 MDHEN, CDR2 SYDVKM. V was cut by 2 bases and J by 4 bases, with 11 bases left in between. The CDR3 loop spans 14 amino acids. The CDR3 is CASSLGGGSYGYTF. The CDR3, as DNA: TGTGCCAGCAGTTTAGGGGGAGGTAGCTATGGCTACACCTTC.

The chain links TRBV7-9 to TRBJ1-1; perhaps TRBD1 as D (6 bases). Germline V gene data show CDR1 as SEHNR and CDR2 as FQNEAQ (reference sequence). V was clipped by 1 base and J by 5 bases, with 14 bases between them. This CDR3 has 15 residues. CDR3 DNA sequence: TGTGCCAGCAGCTTAGAGGGGGTTCGAGGGACTGAAGCTTTCTTT. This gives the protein CASSLEGVRGTEAFF.

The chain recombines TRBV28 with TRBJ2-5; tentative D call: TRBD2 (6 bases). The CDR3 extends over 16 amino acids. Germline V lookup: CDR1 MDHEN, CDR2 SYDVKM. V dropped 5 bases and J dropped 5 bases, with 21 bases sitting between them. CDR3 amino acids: CASSPPTGTPRETQYF. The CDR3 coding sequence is TGTGCCAGCAGTCCCCCAACCGGGACTCCTAGGGAGACCCAGTACTTC.

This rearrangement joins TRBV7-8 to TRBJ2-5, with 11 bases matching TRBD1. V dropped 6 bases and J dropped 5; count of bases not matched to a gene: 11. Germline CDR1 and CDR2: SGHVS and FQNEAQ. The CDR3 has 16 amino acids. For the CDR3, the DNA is TGTGCCAGCAGTTTAATCTGGACAGGGGGCTTGGAGACCCAGTACTTC. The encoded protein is CASSLIWTGGLETQYF.

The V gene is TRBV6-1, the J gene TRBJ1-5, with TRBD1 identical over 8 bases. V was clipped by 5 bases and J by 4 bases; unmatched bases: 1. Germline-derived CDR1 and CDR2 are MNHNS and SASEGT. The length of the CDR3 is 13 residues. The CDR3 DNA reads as TGTGCCAGCAGTACAGGGGGGAATCAGCCCCAGCATTTT. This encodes CASSTGGNQPQHF.

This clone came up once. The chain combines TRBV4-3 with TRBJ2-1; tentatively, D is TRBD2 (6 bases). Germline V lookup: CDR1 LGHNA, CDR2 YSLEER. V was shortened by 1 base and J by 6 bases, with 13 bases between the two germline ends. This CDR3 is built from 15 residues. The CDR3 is CASSQAGLPSNEQFF. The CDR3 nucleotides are TGCGCCAGCAGCCAAGCTGGACTACCTAGCAATGAGCAGTTCTTC.

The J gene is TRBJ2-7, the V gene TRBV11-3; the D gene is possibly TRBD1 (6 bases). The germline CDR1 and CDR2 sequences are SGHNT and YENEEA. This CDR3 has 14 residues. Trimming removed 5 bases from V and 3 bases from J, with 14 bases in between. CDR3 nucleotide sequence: TGTGCCAGCAGCCCAGGGGCCGTACTCTACGAGCAGTACTTC. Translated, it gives CASSPGAVLYEQYF.

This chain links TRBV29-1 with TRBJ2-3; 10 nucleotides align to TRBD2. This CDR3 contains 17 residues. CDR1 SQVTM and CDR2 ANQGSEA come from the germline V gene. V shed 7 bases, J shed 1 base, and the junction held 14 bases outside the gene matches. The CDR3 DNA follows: TGCAGCGGCCTCAGGGGGCGCGGGACTAGCGGCACAGATACGCAGTATTTT. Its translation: CSGLRGRGTSGTDTQYF.

For the CDR3, the DNA is TGCGCCAGCAGCCAAGGGGACATCCGATATGACTACGAGCAGTACTTC. Its protein is CASSQGDIRYDYEQYF. The genes are TRBV4-1 and TRBJ2-7; D might be TRBD1 (6 bases). Germline V lookup: CDR1 MGHRA, CDR2 YSYEKL. The CDR3 sequence is 16 residues long. V lost 1 base to trimming and J lost 3 bases, with 16 bases between them.

The chain's CDR3 is CASSQELFYGYTF. The CDR3 DNA reads TGTGCCAGCAGCCAAGAACTGTTCTATGGCTACACCTTC. This rearrangement joins TRBV14 to TRBJ1-2, with D uncertain. The CDR3 has 13 amino acids. Looked up from germline, CDR1 is SGHDN and CDR2 is FVKESK. V lost 0 bases, J lost 4 bases, and 6 bases lay in between.

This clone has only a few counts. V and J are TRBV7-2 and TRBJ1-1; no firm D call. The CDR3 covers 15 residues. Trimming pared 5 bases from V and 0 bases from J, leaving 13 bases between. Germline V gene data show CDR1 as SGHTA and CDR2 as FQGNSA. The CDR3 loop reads CASSLSGLVNTEAFF. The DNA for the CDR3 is TGTGCCAGCAGCCTTAGCGGGTTGGTGAACACTGAAGCTTTCTTT.

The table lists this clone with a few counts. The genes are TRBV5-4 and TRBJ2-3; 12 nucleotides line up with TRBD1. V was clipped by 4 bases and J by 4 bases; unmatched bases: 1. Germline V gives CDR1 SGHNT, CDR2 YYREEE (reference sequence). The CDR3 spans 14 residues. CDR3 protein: CASSGTGGPDTQYF. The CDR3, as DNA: TGTGCCAGCAGCGGGACAGGGGGCCCAGATACGCAGTATTTT.

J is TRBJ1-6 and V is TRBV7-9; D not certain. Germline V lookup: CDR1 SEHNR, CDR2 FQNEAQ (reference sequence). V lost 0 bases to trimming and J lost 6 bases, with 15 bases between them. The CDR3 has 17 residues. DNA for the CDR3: TGTGCCAGCAGCTTAGCGTCGGAGACTCCGGGTAATTCACCCCTCCACTTT. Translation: CASSLASETPGNSPLHF.

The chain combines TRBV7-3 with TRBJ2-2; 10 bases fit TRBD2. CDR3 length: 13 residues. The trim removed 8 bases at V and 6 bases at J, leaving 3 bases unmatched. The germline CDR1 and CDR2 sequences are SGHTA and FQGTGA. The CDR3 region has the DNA TGTGCCAGCGAGCGGGAGGGTTCCGGGGAGCTGTTTTTT. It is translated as CASEREGSGELFF.

The CDR3 DNA reads as TGTGCCAGCTCACCCGGGACTAGCGGGTTATACGAGCAGTACTTC. Translation: CASSPGTSGLYEQYF. The chain is built from TRBV18 and TRBJ2-7; 12 nucleotides align to TRBD2. V trimming: 3 bases; J trimming: 4 bases; junction bases outside the gene matches: 4. Germline CDR1 and CDR2: KGHSH and LQKENI. This CDR3 region has 15 residues.

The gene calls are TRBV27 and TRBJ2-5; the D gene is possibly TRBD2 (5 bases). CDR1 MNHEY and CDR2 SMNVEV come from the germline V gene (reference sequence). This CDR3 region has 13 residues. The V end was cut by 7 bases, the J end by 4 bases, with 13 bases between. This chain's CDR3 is CASKAGRGETQYF. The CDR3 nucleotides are TGTGCCAGCAAAGCAGGTCGGGGAGAGACCCAGTACTTC.

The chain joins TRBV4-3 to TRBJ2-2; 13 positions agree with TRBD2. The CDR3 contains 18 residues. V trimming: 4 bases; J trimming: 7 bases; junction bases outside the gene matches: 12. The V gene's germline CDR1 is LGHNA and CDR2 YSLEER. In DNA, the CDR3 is TGCGCCAGCAGCCCCCGGACTAGCGGGGGTTCCGACAACGGGGAGCTGTTTTTT. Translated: CASSPRTSGGSDNGELFF.

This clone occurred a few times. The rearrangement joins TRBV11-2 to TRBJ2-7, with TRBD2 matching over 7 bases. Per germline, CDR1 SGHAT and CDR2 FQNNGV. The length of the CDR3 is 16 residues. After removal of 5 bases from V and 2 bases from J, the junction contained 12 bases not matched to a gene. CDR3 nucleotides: TGTGCCAGCAGCGACGGAGCGGGGAGTCCCCCCTACGAGCAGTACTTC. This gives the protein CASSDGAGSPPYEQYF.

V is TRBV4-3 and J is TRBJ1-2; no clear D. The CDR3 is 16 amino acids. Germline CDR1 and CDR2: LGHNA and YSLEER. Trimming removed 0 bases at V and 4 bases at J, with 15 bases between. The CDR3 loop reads CASSQDPGLGSYGYTF. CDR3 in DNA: TGCGCCAGCAGCCAAGACCCGGGGTTGGGCTCCTATGGCTACACCTTC.

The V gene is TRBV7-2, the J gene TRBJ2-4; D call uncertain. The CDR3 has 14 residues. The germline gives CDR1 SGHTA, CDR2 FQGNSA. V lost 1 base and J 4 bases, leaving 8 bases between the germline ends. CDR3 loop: CASSLGYGKNIQYF. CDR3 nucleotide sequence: TGTGCCAGCAGCTTAGGTTACGGGAAAAACATTCAGTACTTC.

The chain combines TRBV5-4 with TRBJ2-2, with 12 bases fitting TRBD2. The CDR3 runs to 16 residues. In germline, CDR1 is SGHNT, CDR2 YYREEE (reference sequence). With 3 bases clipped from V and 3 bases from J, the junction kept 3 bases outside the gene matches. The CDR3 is CASSSSGGAYTGELFF. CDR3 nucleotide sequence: TGTGCCAGCAGCTCTAGCGGGGGGGCTTACACCGGGGAGCTGTTTTTT.

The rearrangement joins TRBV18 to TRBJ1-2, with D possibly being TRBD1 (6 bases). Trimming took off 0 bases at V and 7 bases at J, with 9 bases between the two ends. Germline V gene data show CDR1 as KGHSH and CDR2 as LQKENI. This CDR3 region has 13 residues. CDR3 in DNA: TGTGCCAGCTCACCACCCTACAGGGCTGGCTACACCTTC. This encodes CASSPPYRAGYTF. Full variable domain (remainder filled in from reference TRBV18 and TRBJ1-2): NAGVMQNPRHLVRRRGQEARLRCSPMKGHSHVYWYRQLPEEGLKFMVYLQKENIIDESGMPKERFSAEFPKEGPSILRIQQVVRGDSAAYFCASSPPYRAGYTFGSGTRLTVV.

In DNA, the CDR3 is TGCGCCAGCAGCCAAACCCGGGACAGGGGAGCGATATCGGATGAAAAACTGTTTTTT. Encoded protein: CASSQTRDRGAISDEKLFF. The J gene is TRBJ1-4, the V gene TRBV4-1, with 10 bases identical to TRBD1. The CDR3 has 19 residues. The germline V gene encodes CDR1 MGHRA and CDR2 YSYEKL. J gave up 6 bases and V 2 bases, and 15 bases lay outside the gene matches.

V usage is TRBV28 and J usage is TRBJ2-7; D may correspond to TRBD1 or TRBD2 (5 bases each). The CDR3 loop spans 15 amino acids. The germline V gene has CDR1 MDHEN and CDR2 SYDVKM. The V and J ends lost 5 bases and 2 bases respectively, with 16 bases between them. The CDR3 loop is CASSAPGTDAYEQYF. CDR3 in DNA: TGTGCCAGCAGTGCTCCCGGGACGGACGCCTACGAGCAGTACTTC.

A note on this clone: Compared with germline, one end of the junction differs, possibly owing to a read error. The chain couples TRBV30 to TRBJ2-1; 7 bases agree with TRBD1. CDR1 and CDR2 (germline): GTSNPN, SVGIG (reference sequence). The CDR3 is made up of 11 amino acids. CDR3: CAWSIDRVLIF. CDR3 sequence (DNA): TGTGCCTGGAGTATAGACAGGGTCCTTATCTTC.

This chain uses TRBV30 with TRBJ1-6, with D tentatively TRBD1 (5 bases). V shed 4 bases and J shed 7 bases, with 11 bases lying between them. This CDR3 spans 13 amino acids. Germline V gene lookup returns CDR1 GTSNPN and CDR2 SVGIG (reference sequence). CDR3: CAWTAGRNSPLHF. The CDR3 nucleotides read TGTGCCTGGACCGCGGGGCGGAATTCACCCCTCCACTTT.

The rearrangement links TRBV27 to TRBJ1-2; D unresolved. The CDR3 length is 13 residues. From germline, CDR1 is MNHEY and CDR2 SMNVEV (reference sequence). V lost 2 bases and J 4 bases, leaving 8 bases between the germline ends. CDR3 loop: CASSLSQAYGYTF. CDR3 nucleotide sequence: TGTGCCAGCAGTTTAAGCCAGGCCTATGGCTACACCTTC.